A single sample is the source of the 2 T cell receptor beta chains below, sequenced in a study of T cells in Graves' hyperthyroidism and ophthalmopathy. RNA transcripts were the template for amplifying TCR beta CDR3 regions. The primer set for the first-round RT-PCR of the TCR CDR3 was HTBI. TCRdb fed the multiplex PCR reads into MiXCR, producing one record per CDR3 protein. This sample yields 300,000 to 500,000 distinct CDR3 sequences, of which 14% to 15% are seen a single time; 30% to 35% belongs to the top ten. Sequenced material: blood. The receptors here all came from a woman aged 25 to 39 with Graves' hyperthyroidism.

As for this clonotype: Possible read error: a much larger clone is one base away. This rearrangement joins TRBV12-3 or TRBV12-4 to TRBJ1-1; D is ambiguous. The CDR3 is made up of 12 amino acids. V was shortened by 3 bases and J by 7 bases, with 9 bases between the two germline ends. The CDR3: CASSFWVFEAFF. DNA of the CDR3: TGTGCCAGCAGTTTTTGGGTTTTTGAAGCTTTCTTT.

At least ten counts were recorded for this clonotype. The chain links TRBV27 to TRBJ2-7, with TRBD2 as a possible D gene (7 bases). The germline gives CDR1 MNHEY, CDR2 SMNVEV (reference sequence). Trimming pared 4 bases from V and 4 bases from J, leaving 11 bases between. CDR3 length: 13 amino acids. The CDR3 loop is CASSSRGGYEQYF. The CDR3 nucleotides are TGTGCCAGCAGTTCGAGGGGGGGTTACGAGCAGTACTTC.